Detailed here is one T cell receptor beta chain. What it binds is not known. The sample is drawn from a study of cytomegalovirus exposure and HLA in healthy donors. The primer mix had 60 Vbeta and 13 Jbeta primers. Profiled with immunoSEQ multiplex PCR; TCRdb holds only in-frame clones, not every one. This table holds fewer than 250,000 clones, under 90% found once. Findings and caveats of the study: The study carried out a later analysis of TCR beta sequences. It associated some 18,000 of them with specific HLA alleles at a false discovery rate of 0.05.

The germline CDR1 and CDR2 sequences are MNHNS and SASEGT. The CDR3 contains 17 residues. The V gene end was trimmed by 4 bases and the J gene end by 8 bases; junction bases not matched to a gene: 14. The rearrangement links TRBV6-1 to TRBJ2-1; TRBD2 agrees at 10 bases. The clonotype was recovered from a human donor in good health. Sequencing input: PBMCs. CDR3 bases: TGTGCCAGCAGTGTAGCAAGCGGGAGGGGCCCTTTACATGAGCAGTTCTTC. Protein product: CASSVASGRGPLHEQFF.